The clone carrying this T cell receptor beta chain was recorded only once. Its antigen is currently unknown. The template was RNA from unsorted bulk tissue. Donors were chemotherapy-naive, newly diagnosed lung cancer surgical patients in China, August–late 2014. The data derive from a study of tumor and adjacent non-tumor tissue in lung cancer. About the research overall: Histology: 12 adenocarcinoma, a couple of squamous cell carcinoma, 1 small cell lung cancer. Aged about 30 to 76 years, patients included fewer than 11 men and 5 women with stage I to III disease.

The CDR3 consists of 14 residues. Germline loops: CDR1 SQVTM, CDR2 ANQGSEA. Trimming shortened V by 7 bases and J by 3 bases, and 15 bases separated the two germline ends. Findings and limits, study-wide: Normal lung showed higher cumulative top 100 clone frequency than tumor.

Three rounds of nested PCR, following a modified ARM-PCR protocol, produced the TCRbeta library. In TCRdb, the multiplex PCR reads were re-called with MiXCR into one record per CDR3 protein. The sample carries approximately 86,000 distinct CDR3 sequences, about two thirds recorded once. This receptor was obtained from a woman aged 40 to 50 with non-small cell lung cancer. The chain employs TRBV29-1 and TRBJ2-2, with a possible D match to TRBD2 (6 bases). What was sequenced was lung tumor tissue. In DNA, the CDR3 is TGCAGCGGGGCAATCGGGAGCTACACCGGGGAGCTGTTTTTT. This gives the protein CSGAIGSYTGELFF.